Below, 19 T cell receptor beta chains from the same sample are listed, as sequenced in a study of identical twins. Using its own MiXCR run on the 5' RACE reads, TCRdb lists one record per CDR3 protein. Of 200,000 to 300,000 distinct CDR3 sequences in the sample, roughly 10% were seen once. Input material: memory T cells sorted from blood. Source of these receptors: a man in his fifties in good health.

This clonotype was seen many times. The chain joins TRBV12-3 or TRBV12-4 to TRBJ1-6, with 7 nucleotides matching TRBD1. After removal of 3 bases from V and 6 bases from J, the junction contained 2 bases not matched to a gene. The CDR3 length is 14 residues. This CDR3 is CASSFAGGNSPLHF. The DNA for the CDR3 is TGTGCCAGCAGTTTCGCAGGGGGTAATTCACCCCTCCACTTT.

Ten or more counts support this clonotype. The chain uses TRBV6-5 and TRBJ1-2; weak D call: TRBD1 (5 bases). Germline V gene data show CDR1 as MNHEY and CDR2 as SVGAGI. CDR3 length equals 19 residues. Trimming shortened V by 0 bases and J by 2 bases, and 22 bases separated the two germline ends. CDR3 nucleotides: TGTGCCAGCAGTTACTCCTGGATTCGTCGGCGGAGGGGCAACTATGGCTACACCTTC. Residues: CASSYSWIRRRRGNYGYTF.

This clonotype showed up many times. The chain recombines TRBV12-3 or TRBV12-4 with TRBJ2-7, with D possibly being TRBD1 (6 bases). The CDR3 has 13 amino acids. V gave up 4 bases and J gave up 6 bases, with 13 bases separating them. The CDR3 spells CASSSLQGGEQYF. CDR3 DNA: TGTGCCAGCAGTTCCTTACAGGGTGGCGAGCAGTACTTC.

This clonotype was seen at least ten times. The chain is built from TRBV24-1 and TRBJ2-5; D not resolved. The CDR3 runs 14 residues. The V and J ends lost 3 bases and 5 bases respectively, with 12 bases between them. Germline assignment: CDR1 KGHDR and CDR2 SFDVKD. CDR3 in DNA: TGTGCCACCAGTGATACCGGTCTTGGGGAGACCCAGTACTTC. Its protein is CATSDTGLGETQYF.

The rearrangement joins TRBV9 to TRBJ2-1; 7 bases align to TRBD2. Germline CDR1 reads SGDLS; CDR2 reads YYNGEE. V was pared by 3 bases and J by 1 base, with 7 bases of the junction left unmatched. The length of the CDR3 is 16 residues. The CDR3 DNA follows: TGTGCCAGCAGCGCCTATTTCGGGGGGTCCTACAATGAGCAGTTCTTC. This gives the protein CASSAYFGGSYNEQFF.

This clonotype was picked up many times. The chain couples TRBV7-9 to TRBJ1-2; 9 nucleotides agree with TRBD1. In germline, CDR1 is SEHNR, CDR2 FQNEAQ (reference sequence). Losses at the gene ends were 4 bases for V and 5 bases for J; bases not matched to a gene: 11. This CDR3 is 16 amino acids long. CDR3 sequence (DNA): TGTGCCAGCAGCTCGTCAACAGGGGGCGAAAAGTATGGCTACACCTTC. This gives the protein CASSSSTGGEKYGYTF.

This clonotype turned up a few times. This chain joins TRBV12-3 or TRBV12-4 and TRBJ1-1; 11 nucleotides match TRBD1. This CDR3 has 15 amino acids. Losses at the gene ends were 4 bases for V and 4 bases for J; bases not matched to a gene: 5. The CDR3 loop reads CASSSDRGRATEAFF. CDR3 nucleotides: TGTGCCAGCAGTTCGGACAGGGGGCGCGCCACTGAAGCTTTCTTT.

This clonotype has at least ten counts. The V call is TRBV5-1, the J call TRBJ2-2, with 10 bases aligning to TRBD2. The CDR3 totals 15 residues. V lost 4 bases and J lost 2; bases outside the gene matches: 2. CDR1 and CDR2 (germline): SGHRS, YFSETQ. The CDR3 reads CASSPSGRNTGELFF. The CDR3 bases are TGCGCCAGCAGCCCTAGCGGGAGAAACACCGGGGAGCTGTTTTTT.

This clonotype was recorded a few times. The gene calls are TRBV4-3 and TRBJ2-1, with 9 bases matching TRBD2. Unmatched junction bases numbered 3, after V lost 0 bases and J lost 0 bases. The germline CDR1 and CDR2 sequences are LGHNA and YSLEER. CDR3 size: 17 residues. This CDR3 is CASSQDLAGSSYNEQFF. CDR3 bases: TGCGCCAGCAGCCAAGATCTAGCGGGAAGCTCCTACAATGAGCAGTTCTTC.

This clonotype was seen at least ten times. As DNA, the CDR3 is TGCAGTGCAATCACGCCGGGACAGGGGTCAGATACGCAGTATTTT. Protein product: CSAITPGQGSDTQYF. The chain joins TRBV20-1 to TRBJ2-3, with TRBD1 matching over 10 bases. The CDR3 consists of 15 residues. Trimming took 6 bases from V and 4 from J; bases not matched to a gene: 10. Germline-derived CDR1 and CDR2 are DFQATT and SNEGSKA (reference sequence).

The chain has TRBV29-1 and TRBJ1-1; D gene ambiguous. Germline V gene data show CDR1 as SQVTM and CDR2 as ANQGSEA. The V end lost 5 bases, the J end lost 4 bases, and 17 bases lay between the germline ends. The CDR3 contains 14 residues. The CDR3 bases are TGCAGCGTTCAGTTGTTTGCGCGGGGCACTGAAGCTTTCTTT. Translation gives CSVQLFARGTEAFF.

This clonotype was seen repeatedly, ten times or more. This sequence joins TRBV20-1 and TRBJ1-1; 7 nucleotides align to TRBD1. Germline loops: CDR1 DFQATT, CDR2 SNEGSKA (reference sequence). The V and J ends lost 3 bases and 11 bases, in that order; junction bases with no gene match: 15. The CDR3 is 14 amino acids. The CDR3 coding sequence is TGCAGTGCTAGGCAAACAGGGGTAACGCGTCAGGCTTTCTTT. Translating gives CSARQTGVTRQAFF.

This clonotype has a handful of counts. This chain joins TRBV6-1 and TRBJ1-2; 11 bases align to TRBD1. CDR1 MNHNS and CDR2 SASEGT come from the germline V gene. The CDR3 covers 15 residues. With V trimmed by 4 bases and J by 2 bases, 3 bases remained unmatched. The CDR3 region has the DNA TGTGCCAGCAGTGCCCGGGACAGGGGGAACTATGGCTACACCTTC. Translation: CASSARDRGNYGYTF.

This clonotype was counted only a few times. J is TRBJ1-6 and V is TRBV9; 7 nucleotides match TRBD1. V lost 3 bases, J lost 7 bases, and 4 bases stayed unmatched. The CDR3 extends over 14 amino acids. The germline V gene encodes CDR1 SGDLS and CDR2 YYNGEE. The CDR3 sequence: CASSGDSTNSPLHF. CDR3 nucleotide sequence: TGTGCCAGCAGCGGGGACAGTACGAATTCACCCCTCCACTTT.

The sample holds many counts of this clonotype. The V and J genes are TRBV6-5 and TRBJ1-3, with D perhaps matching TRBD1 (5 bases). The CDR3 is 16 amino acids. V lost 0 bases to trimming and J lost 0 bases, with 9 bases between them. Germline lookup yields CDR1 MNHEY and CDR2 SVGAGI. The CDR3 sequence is CASSYSAGLSGNTIYF. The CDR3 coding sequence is TGTGCCAGCAGTTACTCGGCAGGGCTCTCTGGAAACACCATATATTTT.

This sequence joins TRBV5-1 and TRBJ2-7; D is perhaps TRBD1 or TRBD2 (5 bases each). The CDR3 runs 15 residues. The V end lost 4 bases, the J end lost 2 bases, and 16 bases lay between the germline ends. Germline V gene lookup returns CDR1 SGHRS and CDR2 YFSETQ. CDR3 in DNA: TGCGCCAGCAGCCCTCGTCCCATGGGGGCCTACGAGCAGTACTTC. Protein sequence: CASSPRPMGAYEQYF.

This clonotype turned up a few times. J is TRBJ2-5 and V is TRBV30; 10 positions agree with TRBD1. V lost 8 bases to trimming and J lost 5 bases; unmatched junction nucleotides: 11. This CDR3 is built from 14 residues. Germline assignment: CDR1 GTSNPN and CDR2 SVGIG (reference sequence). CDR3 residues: CARWDRGSGETQYF. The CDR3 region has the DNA TGTGCCCGTTGGGACAGGGGATCTGGGGAGACCCAGTACTTC. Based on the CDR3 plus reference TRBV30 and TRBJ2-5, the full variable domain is SQTIHQWPATLVQPVGSPLSLECTVEGTSNPNLYWYRQAAGRGLQLLFYSVGIGQISSEVPQNLSASRPQDRQFILSSKKLLLSDSGFYLCARWDRGSGETQYFGPGTRLLVL.

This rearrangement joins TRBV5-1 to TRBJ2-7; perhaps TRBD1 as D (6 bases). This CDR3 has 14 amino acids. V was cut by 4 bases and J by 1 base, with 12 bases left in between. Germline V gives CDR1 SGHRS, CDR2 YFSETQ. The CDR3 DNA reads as TGCGCCAGCAGCAAAACCACAGGGTCCTACGAGCAGTACTTC. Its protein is CASSKTTGSYEQYF.

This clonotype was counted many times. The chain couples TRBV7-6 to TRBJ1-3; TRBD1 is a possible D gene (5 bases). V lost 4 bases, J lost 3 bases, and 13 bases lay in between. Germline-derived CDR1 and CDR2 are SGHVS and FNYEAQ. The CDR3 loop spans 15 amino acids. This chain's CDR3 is CASSSPAGGGNTIYF. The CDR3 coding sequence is TGTGCCAGCAGCTCACCTGCCGGGGGTGGAAACACCATATATTTT.